A single sample gave rise to the 4 T cell receptor beta chains below, sequenced in a study of cytomegalovirus exposure and HLA in healthy donors. Assay: immunoSEQ multiplex PCR; the TCRdb copy retains only in-frame clones and omits some. Of 200,000 or so clones in the sample, roughly 80% are singletons; the top ten hold roughly 7.5%. Material for sequencing was PBMCs. These receptors all come from a young man in good health and CMV-seropositive.

The chain is built from TRBV6-5 and TRBJ2-1; 10 bases fit TRBD2. V lost 4 bases to trimming and J lost 4 bases; unmatched junction nucleotides: 4. CDR3 size: 15 residues. CDR1 is MNHEY, CDR2 SVGAGI, per germline. The CDR3 spells CASSSGLAQYNEQFF. The CDR3 DNA sequence: TGTGCCAGCAGTTCGGGACTAGCGCAGTACAATGAGCAGTTCTTC.

The chain combines TRBV4-3 with TRBJ2-7; 10 positions agree with TRBD1. This CDR3 has 15 amino acids. J was trimmed by 4 bases and V by 2 bases; bases with no gene match: 5. CDR1 LGHNA and CDR2 YSLEER come from the germline V gene. The CDR3 protein is CASSQTTGQGYEQYF. The CDR3 coding sequence is TGCGCCAGCAGCCAAACTACGGGACAGGGGTACGAGCAGTACTTC.

This chain uses TRBV19 with TRBJ2-3, with 9 positions matching TRBD2. The germline gives CDR1 LNHDA, CDR2 SQIVND (reference sequence). This CDR3 has 16 amino acids. Unmatched junction bases numbered 6, after V lost 4 bases and J lost 1 base. CDR3 region: CASSNLAGTGTDTQYF. The CDR3, as DNA: TGTGCCAGTAGTAATCTAGCGGGAACTGGCACAGATACGCAGTATTTT. The whole variable domain, remainder taken from reference TRBV19 and TRBJ2-3, is DGGITQSPKYLFRKEGQNVTLSCEQNLNHDAMYWYRQDPGQGLRLIYYSQIVNDFQKGDIAEGYSVSREKKESFPLTVTSAQKNPTAFYLCASSNLAGTGTDTQYFGPGTRLTVL.

The CDR3 reads CASSPDRTAQETQYF. The DNA for the CDR3 is TGTGCCAGCTCACCCGACCGCACAGCACAAGAGACCCAGTACTTC. The chain is built from TRBV18 and TRBJ2-5; D is unclear. The germline gives CDR1 KGHSH, CDR2 LQKENI. Trimming took 3 bases from V and 2 from J, leaving 13 bases between them. The CDR3 covers 15 residues.